This TCR beta chain emerged from a study of identical twins. MiXCR was run by TCRdb on the 5' RACE reads, yielding one entry per CDR3 protein. Seen here are roughly 1.6 million distinct CDR3 sequences, about 31% observed once, and the top ten hold roughly 0.3%. The CDR3 extends over 19 amino acids. The germline V gene has CDR1 SGHDN and CDR2 FVKESK. Losses at the gene ends were 1 base for V and 7 bases for J; bases not matched to a gene: 16. The chain couples TRBV14 to TRBJ2-1; 10 bases are shared with TRBD2. The sequenced material came from cord blood. The sequence came from a newborn girl in good health. For the CDR3, the DNA is TGTGCCAGCAGCCAAGTCCCAGCGGGGGGGCCTCGCCGACTTAATGAGCAGTTCTTC. Protein sequence: CASSQVPAGGPRRLNEQFF.